This T cell receptor beta chain was identified in a study of Ad26.COV2.S vaccination and SARS-CoV-2 variants. Study background: A participant enrolled in the COV1001 Ad26.COV2.S trial arm provided the sample. The study, taken as a whole, reports: Vaccine recipients showed a spike-specific TCR breadth that was higher than in placebo recipients. Responses of spike-specific T cells (both CD8+ and CD4+) reportedly showed substantial breadth after vaccination.

Germline CDR1 is MNHEY and CDR2 is SMNVEV (reference sequence). With V trimmed by 7 bases and J by 8 bases, 13 bases remained unmatched. CDR3 length: 16 amino acids. Of note for this clone: Its specificity is unknown.

Profiling relied on immunoSEQ multiplex PCR, and the TCRdb table lists in-frame clones only, not all of them. The sample has around 450,000 clones, 80% to 90% seen once; the top ten hold 1.7%. This sample's treatment: roughly 19 received Ad26.COV2.S at low or high dose, single or two shots; about 5 received placebo; per-sample allocation not given. At day 63 after the first vaccine or placebo injection, samples were drawn. Wuhan-strain SARS-CoV-2 spike was expressed by the Ad26 vector that made up the vaccine. The source was peripheral blood, collected in a trial of Ad26.COV2.S vaccine versus placebo. V is TRBV27 and J is TRBJ1-6; TRBD1 matches at 8 bases. This clonotype was sampled from a person between 18 and 59 years old who received the Ad26.COV2.S COVID-19 vaccine or a placebo. The CDR3 DNA reads TGTGCCAGCACCAGACAGGGGAACGTGCGGGATTCACCCCTCCACTTT. Its protein product is CASTRQGNVRDSPLHF.